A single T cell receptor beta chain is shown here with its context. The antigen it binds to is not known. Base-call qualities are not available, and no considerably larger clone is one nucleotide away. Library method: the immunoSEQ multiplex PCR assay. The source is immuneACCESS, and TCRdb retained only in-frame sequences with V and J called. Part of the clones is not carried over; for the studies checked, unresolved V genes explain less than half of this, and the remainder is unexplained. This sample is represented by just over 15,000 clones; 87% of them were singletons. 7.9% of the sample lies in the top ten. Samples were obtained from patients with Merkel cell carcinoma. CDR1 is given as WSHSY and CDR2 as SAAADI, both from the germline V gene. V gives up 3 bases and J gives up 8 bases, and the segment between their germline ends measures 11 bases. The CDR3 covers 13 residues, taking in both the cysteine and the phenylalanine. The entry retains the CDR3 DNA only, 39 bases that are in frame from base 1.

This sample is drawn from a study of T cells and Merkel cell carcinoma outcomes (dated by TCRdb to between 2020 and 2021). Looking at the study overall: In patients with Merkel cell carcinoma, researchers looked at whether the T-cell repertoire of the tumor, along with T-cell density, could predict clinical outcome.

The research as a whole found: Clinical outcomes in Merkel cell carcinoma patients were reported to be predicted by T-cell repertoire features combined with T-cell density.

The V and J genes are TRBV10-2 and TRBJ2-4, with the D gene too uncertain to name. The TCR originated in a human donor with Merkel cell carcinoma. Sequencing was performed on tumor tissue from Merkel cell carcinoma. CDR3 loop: CASSELVGHIQYF. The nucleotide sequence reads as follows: TGCGCCAGCAGTGAATTGGTAGGGCACATTCAGTACTTC.